The clone carrying this TCR beta chain was picked up a small number of times. Antigen unknown. This entry is derived from a study of neurological immune-mediated disorders. Whole-study results and caveats: HTLV-1-associated myelopathy displayed the greatest TCR clonal expansion, and multiple sclerosis exhibited the smallest, lower than that of healthy controls.

Time point reported: longitudinal time-point 2. The CDR3 totals 18 residues. Germline-derived CDR1 and CDR2 are DFQATT and SNEGSKA (reference sequence). The V segment lost 6 bases and the J segment 2 bases; nucleotides outside the gene matches: 16. The cDNA came from 5'RACE with 10-nucleotide random UMIs. TCRdb redid the calling of the 5' RACE reads with MiXCR, one entry per CDR3 protein. The sample yields 100,000 or so distinct CDR3 sequences, around 14% seen once. Source material: PBMCs. The chain links TRBV20-1 to TRBJ1-5, with TRBD1 matching 10 bases. The receptor's source is a female donor with HTLV-1-associated myelopathy (HAM/TSP). The CDR3 coding sequence is TGCAGTGCACACCGGGACAGGGGTGGAAAGGTGGGCAATCAGCCCCAGCATTTT. It is translated as CSAHRDRGGKVGNQPQHF.